The entry that follows covers one T cell receptor beta chain sequence. This specimen comes from a study of OX40 agonist ivuxolimab in advanced cancers. Study background: The eligibility criteria allowed prior anti-PD-1, anti-PD-L1 or anti-CTLA-4 therapy, and approximately 40% had some.

The assay was immunoSEQ multiplex PCR, and TCRdb's table has in-frame clones only and misses some. This table has about 98,000 clones, around 92% appearing once. Trimming took 4 bases from V and 8 from J, leaving 12 bases between them. The CDR3 consists of 13 residues. Per the germline V gene, CDR1 is GTSNPN and CDR2 is SVGIG (reference sequence). The material sequenced was CD4+ or CD8+ T cells sorted from blood, taken in a trial of the OX40 agonist ivuxolimab. The source of this sequence is an adult with an advanced solid tumor such as melanoma, head and neck, liver or kidney cancer. The chain joins TRBV30 to TRBJ1-6, with D possibly being TRBD1 (5 bases). CDR3 nucleotide sequence: TGTGCCTGGACAGGGAATGTGGATTCACCCCTCCACTTT. It specifies CAWTGNVDSPLHF.